A single T cell receptor beta chain is shown here with its context. Its antigen remains undetermined. The sample holds no much larger clone one base away, and base qualities are not on file. The CDR3 starts with the cysteine, ends with the phenylalanine, and has 15 residues. Here the CDR3 DNA is all that survives: 45 bases in frame from base 1. According to the germline V gene, CDR1 reads MGHRA and CDR2 reads YSYEKL. V trim: 0 bases; J trim: 4 bases; unmatched bases: 4. This record comes from a study of cytomegalovirus exposure and HLA in healthy donors (dated by TCRdb to the late 2010s). Study-level background: According to an earlier analysis of 587 of the donors, roughly 180 million T cells yielded over 100 million unique TCR beta sequences and approximately 280 Gb of sequence data. An early release covering around 630 HLA-typed donors comprised about 300 gigabases of sequencing data and around 86 million unique TCR sequences. Among the roughly 400 genotyped donors, around 81% belonged to the genetic ancestry cluster associated with self-reported Caucasian donors. The study aimed to test whether signatures of past pathogen exposure could be identified by cataloging public T cell receptors. The study profiled the T cell repertoires of around 700 subjects by immunosequencing and related them to cytomegalovirus serostatus. A separate validation cohort of roughly 110 different subjects was used in addition to the roughly 640-subject first cohort. The study combined high-throughput TCR immunosequencing, statistical association of individual TCRs with disease status, and machine learning to predict cytomegalovirus infection status. In a later analysis, previously published TCR beta repertoires from more than 500 donors were re-analyzed and high-resolution HLA genotyping was added so that TCR occurrence patterns could be studied. Rather than using new phenotypic data, the later analysis identified candidate immune exposures from TCR beta sequences and from how often those sequences occurred across donors. An earlier analysis of approximately 640 of the donors applied high-throughput TCR beta sequencing to assess whether each TCR beta V gene segment acted as functional or pseudogenic. Donor age, sex, ethnicity and CMV serostatus were compiled alongside the repertoire data. A later genetic analysis took genome-wide SNP genotypes for about 55% of the roughly 700 donors and used that subset as a discovery cohort. Every discovery cohort repertoire had been produced on one sequencing platform. HLA typing covered class I and class II loci at four-digit resolution. The number of donors typed differed by locus, with 629-630 for A, B, C, DRB1 and DQB1, roughly 550 for DQA1, 600 to 610 for DPA1, and roughly 450 for DPB1. Four to six DR-DQ haplotypes were handled as single units for association and clustering, since linkage in the cohort was strong. Among about 400 genotyped donors of the cohort, an average of around 240,000 unique TCR beta nucleotide sequences was sequenced per donor, of which roughly 17% were non-productive.

The cohort consisted of hundreds of healthy bone marrow donors. At the time of sampling, every cohort member was nominally healthy, though immune exposures that went unrecorded were likely present. The donor tested CMV seropositive, placing the donor among the 289 seropositive members of the cohort. Each donor provided a peripheral blood sample, and peripheral blood mononuclear cells were used for TCR beta sequencing. The Qiagen DNeasy Blood Extraction Kit was used to extract genomic DNA from the blood cell samples. What the work shows at the level of the full study, not this receptor alone: Most CMV-associated TCR beta chains appeared to be HLA-restricted in a later analysis, and the HLA associations seemed to be driven largely by CMV exposure. According to a later analysis, TCR association rates differed among HLA loci, with DRB1 alleles showing the most associated TCRs and HLA-C alleles showing the fewest. When HLA alleles, especially DR and DQ, strongly co-occurred, TCR associations were difficult to assign to individual alleles. A later analysis reported that several top co-occurrence clusters appeared linked to parvovirus B19, influenza, CMV and Epstein-Barr virus. A further reported finding was that TCR beta sequences accurately predicted the HLA-A and HLA-B alleles for most subjects in the first cohort. In a later analysis, some 17,000 TCR beta sequences were associated with specific HLA alleles at a false discovery rate of 0.05. In a later genetic analysis, fewer N-insertions in productive TCRs were reported among donors in an Asian-associated ancestry cluster than the approximately 670-donor mean. A few of the identified cytomegalovirus-associated TCR beta chains were confirmed in vitro to be specific for cytomegalovirus antigens. A group of highly shared sequence variants was considered likely to be a technical artifact of the sequencing pipeline. Linkage disequilibrium might explain the correlated functional status among segregating V segments, but an unknown experimental factor could not be excluded. The 87-base-pair reads could not distinguish some IMGT-functional V segments, including TRBV6-2 and TRBV6-3, so those segments were excluded. In a later analysis, HLA-associated TCR beta chains were found to be more clonally expanded and to have lower generation probabilities than equally common non-associated chains. In both the original and validation cohorts, the classifier was reported to diagnose cytomegalovirus status with high specificity and sensitivity. A later genetic analysis associated a missense DCLRE1C variant with V-gene and J-gene trimming of TCR beta chains, and an independent cohort replicated the association. CMV serostatus was the only immune exposure information available for the cohort. In an earlier analysis of some 540 of the donors, most TCR beta V segments appeared in productive rearrangements about 87% or about 30% of the time, broadly matching IMGT annotations. Because counts were too low, some 17 rarely observed V segments, including chromosome 9 orphons, were left out of the earlier analysis of roughly 600 of the donors. This cohort had only TCR beta chains sequenced, and the lack of alpha or paired-chain data limited which features could be detected. Most TCR sequences were seen in very few donors, while some public TCRs were found in many individuals. According to the authors, the approach could potentially be generalized to other disease states and immunological phenotypes. Roughly uniform sequencing depth across donors was assumed in presence/absence analyses, although this assumption may not hold. HLA typing was unavailable for some donors at each locus, so association tests used only the typed subset. In the study, roughly 160 TCR beta chains were listed as associated with cytomegalovirus.

Libraries were built with the immunoSEQ multiplex PCR assay. A mixture of 60 forward primers for TCR Vbeta segments and 13 reverse primers for TCR Jbeta segments was used in the multiplex PCR. The CDR3 region of rearranged TCR beta genes was amplified from genomic DNA with a multiplex PCR assay. Amplified TCR beta libraries were sequenced as 87-base-pair reads on the Illumina HiSeq System. Per the original workflow: A later analysis counted tens of millions of unique TCR beta chains across the roughly 700 repertoires, and roughly 11 million of these chains were shared by at least two donors. A nearest-neighbor algorithm error-corrected the raw reads and collapsed the reads into unique sequences, merging closely related sequences to remove PCR and sequencing errors. Alignment of CDR3 sequences to IMGT reference sequences was used to assign V, D and J gene segments. Each retained sequence needed at least a six-nucleotide match to both a V gene segment and a J gene segment. Rearrangements were called productive when the CDR3 lacked stop codons and stayed in frame with V and J; all others were non-productive. Following IMGT convention, CDR3 was defined as the stretch from the second conserved V-encoded cysteine to the conserved J-encoded phenylalanine. In an earlier analysis of around 570 of the donors, sequences lacking an unambiguous match to a single V gene segment were excluded. In an earlier analysis of more than 500 of the donors, a V segment was called functional when productive rearrangements were above 56.7%, and segregating when the standard deviation between donors exceeded 5%. A statistical classification framework was developed to diagnose cytomegalovirus status using the catalog of TCR beta chain sequences. In a later analysis, TCR nucleotide sequences were compared against IMGT/GENE-DB human TR gene sequences so that V and J genes could be assigned. A later analysis assigned CDR3 sequences and most-parsimonious VDJ recombination scenarios with the TCRdist pipeline. In a later analysis, every TCR beta chain was defined by the combination of its CDR3 amino acid sequence and its V-gene family, and reads without a unique V-gene family were dropped. As a way to deal with suspected cross-contamination and a sequencing artifact, a later analysis dropped approximately 570 nucleotide sequences that were highly shared and had low generation probability. In a later analysis, a clonal expansion index for each public chain was calculated from normalized within-repertoire ranks of inferred template counts. In a later analysis, generation probabilities were computed using a VDJ recombination model fitted to out-of-frame rearrangements, and the results were checked against IGoR. Hypergeometric tests were used in a later analysis to score TCR-TCR, TCR-HLA and TCR-CMV co-occurrence, with a repertoire-size bias correction applied to the TCR pairs. In a later analysis, false discovery rates were estimated by permuting HLA or CMV assignments 20 times. In a later analysis, co-occurring TCRs were grouped using DBSCAN, with TCRdist sequence similarity added in when clustering inside HLA-allele-positive subsets. Repertoires with fewer than 30,000 or more than 120,000 public chains, plus five repertoires with anomalous nucleotide sharing, were excluded from co-occurrence clustering. In its TCRdb copy, this immuneACCESS table keeps in-frame sequences only and misses some clones. Where compared with another copy, unresolved V genes explain less than half of these, and the others have no known cause. The DNA gave D and trimming, while V, J and clone size come from that table. Counted in this sample were about 86,000 clones; approximately 81% of them appeared once. The top ten hold more than 5.5% of the sample.

The clonotype was recovered from a woman between 45 and 65 years old in good health and CMV-seropositive. Sequenced: PBMCs. The V gene is TRBV4-1 and the J gene is TRBJ2-7, with TRBD2 matching 9 junction bases. The encoded CDR3 is CASSQESSGRYEQYF. The DNA sequence is given as TGCGCCAGCAGCCAAGAATCCAGCGGGAGGTACGAGCAGTACTTC.